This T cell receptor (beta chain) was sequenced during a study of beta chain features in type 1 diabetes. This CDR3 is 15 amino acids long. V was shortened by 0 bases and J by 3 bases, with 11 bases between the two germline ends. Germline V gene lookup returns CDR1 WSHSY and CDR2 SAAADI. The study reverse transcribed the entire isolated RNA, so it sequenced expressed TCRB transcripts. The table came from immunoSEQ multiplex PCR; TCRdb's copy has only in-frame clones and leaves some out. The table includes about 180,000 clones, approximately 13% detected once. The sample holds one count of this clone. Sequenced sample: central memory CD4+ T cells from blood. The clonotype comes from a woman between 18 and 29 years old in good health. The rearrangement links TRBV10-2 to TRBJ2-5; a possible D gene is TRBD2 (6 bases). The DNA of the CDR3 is TGCGCCAGCAGTGAGTCGACCGCGGGAAAAGAGACCCAGTACTTC. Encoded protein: CASSESTAGKETQYF.